A single sample gave rise to the 9 T cell receptor beta chains below, sequenced in a study of shared clonotypes between healthy human individuals. Using immunoSEQ multiplex PCR, the repertoire was profiled, and TCRdb retains in-frame clones only, with some absent. The table has around 2.1 million clones, under 97% seen once; the top ten hold around 0.13%. Sequenced input: naive CD4+ T cells sorted from blood. Subset indicated: CD45RA+ positively selected. The source of these receptors is a man between 18 and 35 years old in good health.

The rearrangement uses TRBV7-9 and TRBJ2-5, with D possibly being TRBD1 or TRBD2 (5 bases each). V gave up 6 bases and J gave up 5 bases, with 19 bases separating them. Germline CDR1 SEHNR, CDR2 FQNEAQ (reference sequence). This CDR3 region has 15 residues. Written as DNA, the CDR3 is TGTGCCAGCAGGCCGGGATGGGGCCAGCTTGAGACCCAGTACTTC. Translated: CASRPGWGQLETQYF.

Note on this clone: A read error may account for a junction end that differs from germline. The chain carries TRBV4-1 and TRBJ2-2; TRBD2 agrees at 9 bases. Germline CDR1 reads MGHRA; CDR2 reads YSYEKL. The CDR3 is 17 residues long. The CDR3 nucleotides read TGCGTCAGCAGTCTACGCCCTAGCGGGATAAACACCGGGGAGCTGTTTTTT. It specifies CVSSLRPSGINTGELFF.

A note on this clone: This CDR3 is also generated by other DNA sequences in the sample. The chain employs TRBV6-5 and TRBJ2-7; 8 nucleotides match TRBD1. CDR3 size: 14 residues. V was clipped by 7 bases and J by 4 bases; unmatched bases: 9. Germline CDR1 MNHEY, CDR2 SVGAGI. The CDR3 spells CASNRGQGAYEQYF. CDR3 bases: TGTGCCAGCAACAGAGGGCAGGGGGCTTACGAGCAGTACTTC.

The chain links TRBV13 to TRBJ2-1, with D possibly matching TRBD2 (6 bases). CDR3 size: 16 residues. From germline, CDR1 is PRHDT and CDR2 FYEKMQ (reference sequence). V shed 8 bases and J shed 5 bases, with 22 bases lying between them. In DNA form, the CDR3 reads TGTGCCAGCTCCTGGCCCCATGGCGGGATCAACAATGAGCAGTTCTTC. Translating it yields CASSWPHGGINNEQFF.

This chain uses TRBV6-5 with TRBJ2-3; D perhaps matches TRBD2 (5 bases). V was shortened by 2 bases and J by 1 base, with 13 bases between the two germline ends. The CDR3 is 16 residues long. Germline V CDR1 and CDR2: MNHEY, SVGAGI. CDR3 loop: CASSYAYGRGTDTQYF. The CDR3 bases are TGTGCCAGCAGTTACGCCTATGGGCGGGGCACAGATACGCAGTATTTT.

The chain carries TRBV7-2 and TRBJ2-5; 7 bases agree with TRBD1. Germline V gene data show CDR1 as SGHTA and CDR2 as FQGNSA. The V gene end was trimmed by 3 bases and the J gene end by 1 base; junction bases not matched to a gene: 5. The CDR3 is 15 residues long. The CDR3 reads CASSFSTGLQETQYF. The CDR3 DNA is TGTGCCAGCAGCTTTTCGACAGGGCTCCAAGAGACCCAGTACTTC.

A single count supports this clone. This chain connects TRBV4-1 to TRBJ2-7, with D tentatively TRBD2 (6 bases). Germline lookup yields CDR1 MGHRA and CDR2 YSYEKL. The CDR3 sequence is 15 residues long. V was shortened by 4 bases and J by 0 bases, with 13 bases between the two germline ends. The CDR3 DNA reads TGCGCCAGCAGCCTCGGGCTAGCGAGCTCCTACGAGCAGTACTTC. Protein: CASSLGLASSYEQYF.

The chain employs TRBV2 and TRBJ1-2, with D possibly matching TRBD1 (5 bases). Germline-derived CDR1 and CDR2 are SNHLY and FYNNEI. The CDR3 sequence is 15 residues long. Trimming shortened V by 6 bases and J by 8 bases, and 22 bases separated the two germline ends. The CDR3 loop is CASSAKEPQGYGYTF. CDR3 coding DNA: TGTGCCAGCAGCGCAAAGGAGCCCCAGGGATACGGCTACACCTTC.

This clone was seen only once. J is TRBJ1-2 and V is TRBV5-6; D uncertain. The germline V and J ends were trimmed by 0 bases and 10 bases, with 16 bases remaining between them. Germline CDR1 and CDR2: SGHDT and YYEEEE. The CDR3 covers 14 residues. The CDR3, as DNA: TGTGCCAGCAGCTTGGGCCAGTTAAGCATCGACTACACCTTC. This gives the protein CASSLGQLSIDYTF.